This T cell receptor beta chain was recorded in a study of CD8+CD57+ T cells in acquired aplastic anemia. Overall study: The DNA of sorted CD4+ and CD8+ cells averaged roughly 3.2 ug. Healthy donor CD4+ cell samples had a mean of approximately 11 million reads. Regarding the study as a whole: The study identified roughly 29 CD8+ CDR3 sequences shared by patients and controls.

Profiles of TCR beta VDJ and CDR3 were generated from a genomic DNA template. TCRdb reprocessed the reads with MiXCR, giving one entry per CDR3 protein. Altogether about 64,000 distinct CDR3 sequences are present, around 55% being singletons, with the ten largest covering around 2.3%. Trimming removed 3 bases from V and 1 base from J; junction bases left unmatched: 8. This CDR3 has 17 amino acids. Germline lookup yields CDR1 SGHAT and CDR2 FQDESV (reference sequence). In this sample, this clonotype turned up a few times. Its antigen is unknown. Sample: sorted CD4+, CD8+, or CD8+CD57+ T cells (not recorded which) from PBMCs. The rearrangement uses TRBV11-1 and TRBJ1-3; 8 bases line up with TRBD1. The sequence was obtained from a human donor in good health, serving as a control. CDR3 sequence reads: CASSFSTGVLSGNTIYF. The CDR3 DNA follows: TGTGCCAGCAGCTTTTCGACAGGGGTCCTGTCTGGAAACACCATATATTTT.